Below are 3 T cell receptor beta chains sequenced from a single sample in a study of CD8 T cells in ankylosing spondylitis. TCRdb used MiXCR to reprocess the 5' RACE reads, holding one entry per CDR3 protein. The data contain 200,000 to 250,000 distinct CDR3 sequences, approximately 20% of them singletons. Notes on the study in general: Several highly homologous variants made up a TCR beta motif, and this motif appeared characteristic of ankylosing spondylitis blood.

These receptors' targets are unknown. The sequencing sample was made of blood, either unsorted or a sorted T cell fraction (not recorded which). The receptors shown here come from a male donor with ankylosing spondylitis.

This chain uses TRBV2 with TRBJ2-3; tentatively, D is TRBD2 (5 bases). The germline V gene has CDR1 SNHLY and CDR2 FYNNEI. The V end lost 7 bases, the J end lost 1 base, and 9 bases lay between the germline ends. This CDR3 has 13 amino acids. The CDR3 nucleotides read TGTGCCAGCACGGACTTCGGCACAGATACGCAGTATTTT. Its protein product is CASTDFGTDTQYF.

This clonotype was seen at least ten times. The chain links TRBV7-2 to TRBJ1-5, with 9 bases lining up with TRBD1. The germline V gene encodes CDR1 SGHTA and CDR2 FQGNSA. This CDR3 has 15 amino acids. The trim removed 6 bases at V and 5 bases at J, leaving 8 bases unmatched. The CDR3 nucleotides are TGTGCCAGCAGTCATGTGTGGACAGGGGATCAGCCCCAGCATTTT. It specifies CASSHVWTGDQPQHF.

This clonotype was detected only a few times. The chain carries TRBV7-9 and TRBJ2-7; the match to TRBD1 covers 7 bases. Germline CDR1 reads SEHNR; CDR2 reads FQNEAQ (reference sequence). The CDR3 covers 13 residues. Trimming at V came to 1 base and at J to 6 bases, leaving 3 bases not matched to a gene. CDR3 sequence reads: CASSLVQGVEQYF. CDR3 in DNA: TGTGCCAGCAGCTTAGTTCAGGGGGTCGAGCAGTACTTC.